The next 17 T cell receptor beta chains were all read from a single sample in a study of cytomegalovirus exposure and HLA in healthy donors. The PCR employed 60 Vbeta primers together with 13 Jbeta primers. Profiling relied on immunoSEQ multiplex PCR, and the TCRdb table lists in-frame clones only, not all of them. This table holds fewer than 70,000 clones, 65% to 70% found once. Sequencing input: PBMCs. Receptors originate from a male donor in good health and CMV-seropositive.

The chain joins TRBV6-5 to TRBJ2-7, with 8 bases lining up with TRBD1. J was trimmed by 2 bases and V by 0 bases; bases with no gene match: 0. The germline V gene has CDR1 MNHEY and CDR2 SVGAGI. The CDR3 covers 14 residues. The CDR3 DNA reads as TGTGCCAGCAGTTACTCGACAGGGGCCTACGAGCAGTACTTC. This sequence encodes CASSYSTGAYEQYF.

The chain recombines TRBV11-2 with TRBJ2-7; 7 positions agree with TRBD2. CDR3 size: 15 residues. The germline V gene encodes CDR1 SGHAT and CDR2 FQNNGV. V was clipped by 3 bases and J by 6 bases; unmatched bases: 11. The CDR3 loop is CASSFVPAGQGEQYF. Here the CDR3 DNA reads TGTGCCAGCAGCTTCGTCCCAGCGGGGCAAGGCGAGCAGTACTTC.

This clone is a singleton in its sample. The chain joins TRBV15 to TRBJ2-3; 9 bases match TRBD1. In germline, CDR1 is LNHNV, CDR2 YYDKDF (reference sequence). The CDR3 is 17 residues long. V was clipped by 4 bases and J by 3 bases; unmatched bases: 11. The CDR3 here is CATSMGTGTGSTDTQYF. The CDR3 nucleotides are TGTGCCACCAGCATGGGTACCGGGACAGGGTCGACAGATACGCAGTATTTT.

The chain links TRBV5-1 to TRBJ2-3; TRBD2 aligns across 12 bases. This CDR3 region has 16 residues. The germline gives CDR1 SGHRS, CDR2 YFSETQ. V shed 4 bases, J shed 6 bases, and the junction held 9 bases outside the gene matches. The CDR3 loop is CASSPRTSGIIDTQYF. CDR3 bases: TGCGCCAGCAGCCCCAGGACTAGCGGGATTATTGATACGCAGTATTTT.

This chain links TRBV27 with TRBJ2-7; 7 positions agree with TRBD1. Germline V gene data show CDR1 as MNHEY and CDR2 as SMNVEV (reference sequence). V trimming: 2 bases; J trimming: 5 bases; junction bases outside the gene matches: 6. This CDR3 comprises 14 residues. In DNA form, the CDR3 reads TGTGCCAGCAGTTTAAAGACAGGGATAGACGAGCAGTACTTC. As protein: CASSLKTGIDEQYF.

This clone has more than one count but fewer than ten. The chain has TRBV5-6 and TRBJ1-4; perhaps TRBD1 as D (6 bases). With 5 bases removed from V and 8 bases from J, the gap between germline ends came to 16 bases. Per the germline V gene, CDR1 is SGHDT and CDR2 is YYEEEE. This CDR3 is built from 14 residues. The DNA for the CDR3 is TGTGCCAGCAGGGGGGCGGCCCACGAAGAAAAACTGTTTTTT. Protein: CASRGAAHEEKLFF.

The chain is built from TRBV6-5 and TRBJ1-5; D gene ambiguous. Trimming shortened V by 5 bases and J by 5 bases, and 10 bases separated the two germline ends. Germline V CDR1 and CDR2: MNHEY, SVGAGI. The CDR3 spans 13 residues. Here the CDR3 DNA reads TGTGCCAGCAGTGAGGTCCCGTATCAGCCCCAGCATTTT. Encoded protein: CASSEVPYQPQHF.

The chain is built from TRBV5-4 and TRBJ2-3; 10 nucleotides align to TRBD2. V shed 4 bases and J 1 base; nucleotides not matched to a gene: 6. There are 16 residues in the CDR3. The V gene's germline CDR1 is SGHNT and CDR2 YYREEE (reference sequence). The CDR3 protein is CASSPSGGAGTDTQYF. Here the CDR3 DNA reads TGTGCCAGCAGCCCGAGCGGGGGGGCCGGCACAGATACGCAGTATTTT.

V is TRBV4-1 and J is TRBJ2-5, with 10 positions matching TRBD2. This CDR3 is 17 amino acids long. Germline V lookup: CDR1 MGHRA, CDR2 YSYEKL. The V and J ends lost 3 bases and 5 bases, in that order; junction bases with no gene match: 12. The CDR3 sequence: CASSQDFGLAGVETQYF. CDR3 nucleotide sequence: TGCGCCAGCAGCCAGGACTTCGGGCTAGCGGGAGTGGAGACCCAGTACTTC.

The chain couples TRBV30 to TRBJ2-5, with a tentative D call TRBD1 (7 bases). Germline V lookup: CDR1 GTSNPN, CDR2 SVGIG (reference sequence). The CDR3 extends over 14 amino acids. V was cut by 3 bases and J by 4 bases, with 15 bases left in between. CDR3 residues: CAWRTAGGPETQYF. The DNA for the CDR3 is TGTGCCTGGAGGACCGCAGGGGGGCCAGAGACCCAGTACTTC. The full variable domain, completed using reference TRBV30 and TRBJ2-5, is SQTIHQWPATLVQPVGSPLSLECTVEGTSNPNLYWYRQAAGRGLQLLFYSVGIGQISSEVPQNLSASRPQDRQFILSSKKLLLSDSGFYLCAWRTAGGPETQYFGPGTRLLVL.

The chain links TRBV27 to TRBJ1-2; unclear D gene. Looked up from germline, CDR1 is MNHEY and CDR2 is SMNVEV (reference sequence). V was trimmed by 3 bases and J by 2 bases, leaving 7 bases between them. There are 13 residues in the CDR3. The CDR3 nucleotides are TGTGCCAGCAGTTTGCAACAGAACTATGGCTACACCTTC. It is translated as CASSLQQNYGYTF.

Only a few counts were recorded for this clone. The chain links TRBV7-2 to TRBJ2-7, with D maybe TRBD1 (6 bases). V lost 0 bases and J lost 3, with 15 bases in between. From germline, CDR1 is SGHTA and CDR2 FQGNSA. The CDR3 has 16 amino acids. The CDR3 bases are TGTGCCAGCAGCTTAGCGCTGGCACAGGGCAACTACGAGCAGTACTTC. Translation gives CASSLALAQGNYEQYF.

This clone was seen only a few times. The chain has TRBV6-6 and TRBJ2-1; the D gene is possibly TRBD1 (6 bases). V lost 4 bases, J lost 5 bases, and 18 bases lay in between. The CDR3 loop spans 16 amino acids. Germline-derived CDR1 and CDR2 are MNHNY and SVGAGI (reference sequence). CDR3 sequence: CASSWALSGQNNEQFF. The DNA for the CDR3 is TGTGCCAGCAGTTGGGCCCTTTCGGGACAAAACAATGAGCAGTTCTTC.

The chain uses TRBV6-1 and TRBJ2-3; 11 bases line up with TRBD1. Germline-derived CDR1 and CDR2 are MNHNS and SASEGT. The trim removed 6 bases at V and 5 bases at J, leaving 1 base unmatched. The CDR3 has 13 residues. DNA for the CDR3: TGTGCCAGCAGGGGGACAGGGGGAGATACGCAGTATTTT. Translation: CASRGTGGDTQYF.

The CDR3 sequence is CASSFNQETQYF. CDR3 DNA: TGTGCCAGCAGCTTCAACCAAGAGACCCAGTACTTC. The chain joins TRBV5-6 to TRBJ2-5; D is uncertain. The CDR3 is 12 amino acids. Per the germline V gene, CDR1 is SGHDT and CDR2 is YYEEEE. With 2 bases removed from V and 0 bases from J, the gap between germline ends came to 2 bases. The whole variable domain, filled in from reference TRBV5-6 and TRBJ2-5, reads DAGVTQSPTHLIKTRGQQVTLRCSPKSGHDTVSWYQQALGQGPQFIFQYYEEEERQRGNFPDRFSGHQFPNYSSELNVNALLLGDSALYLCASSFNQETQYFGPGTRLLVL.

This clone has just a few counts. This chain uses TRBV27 with TRBJ1-2; the match to TRBD1 covers 11 bases. Trimming at V came to 7 bases and at J to 3 bases, leaving 7 bases not matched to a gene. The CDR3 is 15 amino acids. CDR1 MNHEY and CDR2 SMNVEV come from the germline V gene (reference sequence). The CDR3 spells CASNTRDRGDYGYTF. The CDR3 coding sequence is TGTGCCAGCAACACCCGGGACAGGGGGGACTATGGCTACACCTTC.

The chain is built from TRBV7-9 and TRBJ2-7, with TRBD2 matching over 7 bases. Germline V lookup: CDR1 SEHNR, CDR2 FQNEAQ (reference sequence). This CDR3 spans 14 amino acids. V was clipped by 1 base and J by 5 bases; unmatched bases: 5. CDR3 DNA: TGTGCCAGCAGCTTAGGGGGGAGGGCCAACGAGCAGTACTTC. It encodes CASSLGGRANEQYF.